What follows describes a single TCR beta chain. What it recognizes is unknown. Sequenced by immunoSEQ multiplex PCR; TCRdb stores in-frame clones only, minus some. This table has around 200,000 clones, 85% to 95% appearing once. This CDR3 is 15 amino acids long. V lost 3 bases and J lost 10; bases outside the gene matches: 8. CDR1 and CDR2 from the germline V gene are SGHNT and YYREEE (reference sequence). These data originate in a study of T cell responses to AZD1222 COVID-19 vaccine. Overall study findings and caveats: Clonal diversity was possibly underestimated; the donors were predominantly white British and more often female. Researchers took repertoire samples only after the peak T cell response had come.

This TCR came from an adult who received the AZD1222 COVID-19 vaccine. Here the sequenced sample was peripheral blood, taken 28 days after the second AZD1222 dose. This rearrangement joins TRBV5-4 to TRBJ1-6; 9 bases are a match to TRBD1. Written as DNA, the CDR3 is TGTGCCAGCAGCTCGGGACAGGGAAGGGGATCACCCCTCCACTTT. Residues: CASSSGQGRGSPLHF.